This T cell receptor (beta chain) was observed in a study of blood T cell repertoires in COVID-19. Study in general: The United States, Italy and Spain provided the acute and convalescent COVID-19 samples.

Per the germline V gene, CDR1 is LGHNA and CDR2 is YSLEER. The CDR3 is made up of 14 amino acids. V was shortened by 2 bases and J by 7 bases, with 11 bases between the two germline ends. Per the original methods: How many nucleated cells were present was estimated from reference gene primer amplification. TCRdb's copy holds only in-frame clones and misses some; the assay was immunoSEQ multiplex PCR. Clonal size and the V and J genes are those of that table, whereas D and trimming came from the DNA. The sample holds roughly 220,000 clones, 75% to 90% seen once. The sequenced sample consisted of peripheral blood. This clonotype was sampled from an elderly woman with COVID-19, enrolled during active disease. The rearrangement uses TRBV4-3 and TRBJ2-2; tentatively, D is TRBD2 (5 bases). The CDR3 DNA sequence: TGCGCCAGCAGCCAAAGGGTTGAGGGCGGGGAGCTGTTTTTT. Translated, it gives CASSQRVEGGELFF.